Listed below are T cell receptor beta chains from one sample, sequenced in a study of T cell repertoires in aging, cancer and after chemotherapy. One entry per CDR3 protein results from TCRdb running MiXCR on the multiplex PCR reads. Among 3,000 to 4,000 distinct CDR3 sequences, roughly 39% were seen once, and the ten largest hold roughly half. Sample: blood. These receptors all come from a human donor in good health. The CDR3 runs from the conserved cysteine through the conserved F or W.

J gene: TRBJ2-5; CDR3 length: 16; V gene: TRBV5-6; CDR3 protein: CASSDRDRGVQETQYF
J gene: TRBJ2-3; CDR3 length: 15; V gene: TRBV11-3; CDR3 protein: CASSRGWGATDTQYF
J gene: TRBJ2-5; CDR3 length: 14; V gene: TRBV24-1; CDR3 protein: CATSDPPGAGTQYF
J gene: TRBJ2-2; CDR3 length: 21; V gene: TRBV15; CDR3 protein: CATSRERSGGGPVANTGELFF
J gene: TRBJ2-1; CDR3 length: 14; V gene: TRBV12-3/TRBV12-4; CDR3 protein: CASRGTGYCNEQFF
J gene: TRBJ2-5; CDR3 length: 13; V gene: TRBV18; CDR3 protein: CASSQTSVETQYF
J gene: TRBJ2-3; CDR3 length: 14; V gene: TRBV7-2; CDR3 protein: CASSYREGADTQYF
J gene: TRBJ1-1; CDR3 length: 16; V gene: TRBV18; CDR3 protein: CASSPAHYNMNTEAFF
J gene: TRBJ2-3; CDR3 length: 16; V gene: TRBV4-2; CDR3 protein: CASSHRVGGGTDTQYF
J gene: TRBJ1-2; CDR3 length: 15; V gene: TRBV19; CDR3 protein: CASSIATSNNYGYTF
J gene: TRBJ2-1; CDR3 length: 14; V gene: TRBV7-6; CDR3 protein: CASSWRGPPREQFF
J gene: TRBJ2-5; CDR3 length: 11; V gene: TRBV29-1; CDR3 protein: CSVVSGGGQYF
J gene: TRBJ2-3; CDR3 length: 11; V gene: TRBV20-1; CDR3 protein: CSARLGDTQYF
J gene: TRBJ2-1; CDR3 length: 14; V gene: TRBV12-3/TRBV12-4; CDR3 protein: CASGPGLKGDEQFF
J gene: TRBJ2-7; CDR3 length: 15; V gene: TRBV11-3; CDR3 protein: CASSLDPVTYYEQYF
J gene: TRBJ2-3; CDR3 length: 16; V gene: TRBV19; CDR3 protein: CASNGLASPRTDTQYF
J gene: TRBJ2-7; CDR3 length: 13; V gene: TRBV7-3; CDR3 protein: CASSRGLAGEQYF
J gene: TRBJ1-3; CDR3 length: 15; V gene: TRBV27; CDR3 protein: CASSLYSGDGSTIYF
J gene: TRBJ2-3; CDR3 length: 14; V gene: TRBV30; CDR3 protein: CAWSGGEGLDTQYF
J gene: TRBJ2-1; CDR3 length: 10; V gene: TRBV7-9; CDR3 protein: CASSRNEQFF
J gene: TRBJ2-1; CDR3 length: 14; V gene: TRBV6-6; CDR3 protein: CATTGGGRYNEQFF
J gene: TRBJ2-5; CDR3 length: 13; V gene: TRBV12-3/TRBV12-4; CDR3 protein: CASSLGAQETQYF
J gene: TRBJ1-2; CDR3 length: 13; V gene: TRBV18; CDR3 protein: CASSPSGGGGYTF
J gene: TRBJ2-6; CDR3 length: 18; V gene: TRBV15; CDR3 protein: CATSRDQEGASGANVLTF
J gene: TRBJ2-3; CDR3 length: 13; V gene: TRBV12-3/TRBV12-4; CDR3 protein: CASSLIRADTQYF
J gene: TRBJ1-5; CDR3 length: 15; V gene: TRBV24-1; CDR3 protein: CATSKQVKMDQPQHF
J gene: TRBJ2-3; CDR3 length: 16; V gene: TRBV7-9; CDR3 protein: CASSLVGAPPTDTQYF
J gene: TRBJ2-3; CDR3 length: 16; V gene: TRBV6-5; CDR3 protein: CASSYGQSIFLDTQYF
J gene: TRBJ1-1; CDR3 length: 21; V gene: TRBV6-5; CDR3 protein: CASSYDAYRGRIGPVGTEAFF
J gene: TRBJ2-5; CDR3 length: 15; V gene: TRBV5-1; CDR3 protein: CASSVGGGPQETQYF
J gene: TRBJ2-7; CDR3 length: 14; V gene: TRBV5-1; CDR3 protein: CASSPRQGSYEQYF
J gene: TRBJ2-3; CDR3 length: 14; V gene: TRBV10-3; CDR3 protein: CAITWTASTDTQYF
J gene: TRBJ2-1; CDR3 length: 14; V gene: TRBV19; CDR3 protein: CASSPGTTPNEQFF
J gene: TRBJ1-2; CDR3 length: 11; V gene: TRBV5-4; CDR3 protein: CASSLADGYTF
J gene: TRBJ1-3; CDR3 length: 15; V gene: TRBV7-6; CDR3 protein: CASSSQGISGNTIYF
J gene: TRBJ2-2; CDR3 length: 17; V gene: TRBV11-1; CDR3 protein: CASTRGLAPGITGELFF
J gene: TRBJ1-3; CDR3 length: 16; V gene: TRBV6-2/TRBV6-3; CDR3 protein: CASSPWTYASGNTIYF
J gene: TRBJ1-2; CDR3 length: 14; V gene: TRBV11-3; CDR3 protein: CASSSTGTGRGYTF
J gene: TRBJ2-3; CDR3 length: 15; V gene: TRBV10-2; CDR3 protein: CASSDQGGRTDTQYF
J gene: TRBJ1-2; CDR3 length: 13; V gene: TRBV11-3; CDR3 protein: CASGQGYNYGYTF
J gene: TRBJ2-2; CDR3 length: 13; V gene: TRBV18; CDR3 protein: CASSPPNTGELFF
J gene: TRBJ1-2; CDR3 length: 14; V gene: TRBV11-3; CDR3 protein: CTSSFGRPNYGYTF
J gene: TRBJ2-3; CDR3 length: 13; V gene: TRBV20-1; CDR3 protein: CSAPGAPTDTQYF
J gene: TRBJ2-3; CDR3 length: 15; V gene: TRBV19; CDR3 protein: CASSPTSGGADTQYF
J gene: TRBJ2-1; CDR3 length: 11; V gene: TRBV29-1; CDR3 protein: CSVSSYNEQFF
J gene: TRBJ1-2; CDR3 length: 12; V gene: TRBV11-3; CDR3 protein: CASSFGGQGYTF
J gene: TRBJ1-5; CDR3 length: 12; V gene: TRBV6-1; CDR3 protein: CASSKGTQPQHF
J gene: TRBJ2-5; CDR3 length: 12; V gene: TRBV6-1; CDR3 protein: CASSYVGETQYF
J gene: TRBJ2-1; CDR3 length: 15; V gene: TRBV18; CDR3 protein: CASSPSLDSHNEQFF
J gene: TRBJ2-2; CDR3 length: 18; V gene: TRBV7-9; CDR3 protein: CASSPISFGEWYTGELFF
J gene: TRBJ2-3; CDR3 length: 16; V gene: TRBV6-1; CDR3 protein: CASTPGGAGGTDTQYF
J gene: TRBJ2-2; CDR3 length: 14; V gene: TRBV19; CDR3 protein: CASSLGANTGELFF
J gene: TRBJ2-5; CDR3 length: 11; V gene: TRBV24-1; CDR3 protein: CATGYYETQYF
J gene: TRBJ1-5; CDR3 length: 17; V gene: TRBV6-6; CDR3 protein: CASTSTDRGLSNQPQHF
J gene: TRBJ1-2; CDR3 length: 12; V gene: TRBV20-1; CDR3 protein: CRGGGGDYGYTF
J gene: TRBJ2-5; CDR3 length: 15; V gene: TRBV6-1; CDR3 protein: CASSETSGVQETQYF